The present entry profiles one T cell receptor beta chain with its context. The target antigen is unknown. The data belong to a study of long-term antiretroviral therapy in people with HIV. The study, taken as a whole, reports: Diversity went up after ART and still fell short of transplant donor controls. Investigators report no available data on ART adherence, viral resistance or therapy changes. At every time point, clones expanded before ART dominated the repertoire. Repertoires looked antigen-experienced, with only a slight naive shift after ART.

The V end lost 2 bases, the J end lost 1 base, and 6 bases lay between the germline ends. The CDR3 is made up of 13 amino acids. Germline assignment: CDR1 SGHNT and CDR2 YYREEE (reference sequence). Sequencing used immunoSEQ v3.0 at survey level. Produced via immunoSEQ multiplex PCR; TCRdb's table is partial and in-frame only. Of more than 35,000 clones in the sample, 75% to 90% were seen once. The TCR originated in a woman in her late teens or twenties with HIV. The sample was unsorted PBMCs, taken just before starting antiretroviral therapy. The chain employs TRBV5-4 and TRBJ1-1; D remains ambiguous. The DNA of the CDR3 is TGTGCCAGCAGCTTCAGCCAGAACACTGAAGCTTTCTTT. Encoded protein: CASSFSQNTEAFF.